Below, one TCR beta chain is given with its context. Germline-derived CDR1 and CDR2 are SEHNR and FQNEAQ (reference sequence). This CDR3 spans 13 amino acids. The V end was cut by 4 bases, the J end by 6 bases, with 10 bases between. Source study methods: Filtering differed since immunoSEQ provided only junctions, with no quality scores. Sequenced by immunoSEQ multiplex PCR; TCRdb stores in-frame clones only, minus some. V and J calls and clone size are copied from that table; D and trimming were computed from the DNA. The sample yields roughly 850,000 clones, 95% to 97% seen once. This sample is drawn from a study of shared clonotypes between healthy human individuals. The naive CD8 fraction comprised CD45RO-negative cells positively selected for CCR7 and excluded terminally differentiated effector memory CD45RA+ cells.

The sequence came from a man younger than 40 in good health. The sequenced sample was naive CD8+ T cells sorted from blood. V gene TRBV7-9 combines with J gene TRBJ2-1, with D possibly being TRBD1 (6 bases). The CDR3 reads CASSWTAGNEQFF. CDR3 coding DNA: TGTGCCAGCAGCTGGACAGCTGGCAATGAGCAGTTCTTC.